These 14 T cell receptor beta chains originate from one sample sequenced in a study of T-cell reconstitution after alpha-beta-depleted transplantation in children. Unique molecular identifiers featured in how the TCRbeta library was prepared. TCRdb fed the PCR reads into MiXCR, producing one record per CDR3 protein. The data contain over 400,000 distinct CDR3 sequences, under 15% of them seen just once; the ten biggest clones take up about 5%. The sequencing used PBMCs from the stem cell graft donor, collected from the stem cell graft. These receptors were collected from a human donor who donated a stem cell graft to a child with combined immunodeficiency.

This clonotype was found a few times. This chain's CDR3 is CASSAGQGAEKLFF. The CDR3 DNA sequence: TGTGCCAGCAGCGCGGGGCAGGGTGCGGAAAAACTGTTTTTT. The chain uses TRBV9 and TRBJ1-4, with a tentative D call TRBD1 (5 bases). Trimming took 3 bases from V and 8 from J, leaving 14 bases between them. Germline V gene lookup returns CDR1 SGDLS and CDR2 YYNGEE. The CDR3 has 14 residues.

This chain joins TRBV5-1 and TRBJ2-7; the D call may be TRBD1 or TRBD2 (5 bases each). The V and J ends lost 1 base and 5 bases respectively, with 13 bases between them. Germline lookup yields CDR1 SGHRS and CDR2 YFSETQ. The CDR3 contains 14 residues. The CDR3 DNA reads as TGCGCCAGCAGCTTGAGGGACCCCGAGGACGAGCAGTACTTC. Translation gives CASSLRDPEDEQYF.

This clonotype has just a few counts. The CDR3 coding sequence is TGTGCCAGCAGTCCCGGGACTAGCAACACCGGGGAGCTGTTTTTT. Residues: CASSPGTSNTGELFF. The chain employs TRBV6-5 and TRBJ2-2, with 9 bases identical to TRBD2. The germline V gene has CDR1 MNHEY and CDR2 SVGAGI. This CDR3 region has 15 residues. The J segment lost 2 bases and the V segment lost 5 bases, leaving 3 bases of the junction unmatched.

This clonotype was seen ten or more times. The chain joins TRBV7-2 to TRBJ2-7; D is uncertain. Between the trimmed V and J ends, which lost 5 bases and 3 bases, there was a span of 14 bases. In germline, CDR1 is SGHTA, CDR2 FQGNSA. CDR3 length equals 14 residues. The CDR3 DNA is TGTGCCAGCAGCCCCACGGGTGGTGGCTACGAGCAGTACTTC. This sequence encodes CASSPTGGGYEQYF.

The chain combines TRBV15 with TRBJ2-1; TRBD2 agrees at 9 bases. This CDR3 spans 16 amino acids. The V gene's germline CDR1 is LNHNV and CDR2 YYDKDF (reference sequence). J was trimmed by 8 bases and V by 6 bases; bases with no gene match: 14. Written as DNA, the CDR3 is TGTGCCACCAGTACCCTCCGGGCGGGAGGGTTCCATGAGCAGTTCTTC. This sequence encodes CATSTLRAGGFHEQFF. Full variable domain (missing parts from reference TRBV15 and TRBJ2-1): DAMVIQNPRYQVTQFGKPVTLSCSQTLNHNVMYWYQQKSSQAPKLLFHYYDKDFNNEADTPDNFQSRRPNTSFCFLDIRSPGLGDTAMYLCATSTLRAGGFHEQFFGPGTRLTVL.

This clonotype was seen more than once but under ten times. V is TRBV6-5 and J is TRBJ2-1, with 9 bases that match TRBD1. Germline trimming cut 4 bases from V and 7 bases from J; bases unmatched to any gene: 11. The CDR3 covers 16 residues. Germline CDR1 reads MNHEY; CDR2 reads SVGAGI. The CDR3 loop is CASSSTGTGLWNEQFF. Written as DNA, the CDR3 is TGTGCCAGCAGTTCAACCGGGACAGGGCTGTGGAATGAGCAGTTCTTC.

This clonotype was seen many times. The chain couples TRBV12-5 to TRBJ2-6; TRBD2 is a possible D gene (6 bases). V dropped 7 bases and J dropped 0 bases, with 16 bases sitting between them. The CDR3 runs 17 residues. CDR1 is LGHNT and CDR2 is FRNRAP in the germline V gene. CDR3 in DNA: TGTGCTAGTGCCCTCCAAGCGGGCGTCTCTGGGGCCAACGTCCTGACTTTC. Translating it yields CASALQAGVSGANVLTF. The whole variable domain, filled in from reference TRBV12-5 and TRBJ2-6, reads DARVTQTPRHKVTEMGQEVTMRCQPILGHNTVFWYRQTMMQGLELLAYFRNRAPLDDSGMPKDRFSAEMPDATLATLKIQPSEPRDSAVYFCASALQAGVSGANVLTFGAGSRLTVL.

V and J are TRBV20-1 and TRBJ1-6, with D possibly matching TRBD1 (5 bases). This CDR3 region has 13 residues. The germline CDR1 and CDR2 sequences are DFQATT and SNEGSKA (reference sequence). Trimming removed 6 bases from V and 5 bases from J, with 11 bases in between. The CDR3 coding sequence is TGCAGTGCCACCGGGACGGATAATTCACCCCTCCACTTT. Protein sequence: CSATGTDNSPLHF.

This clonotype has at least ten counts. The chain combines TRBV30 with TRBJ2-1; D possibly corresponds to TRBD1 (6 bases). The germline CDR1 and CDR2 sequences are GTSNPN and SVGIG (reference sequence). V was pared by 0 bases and J by 4 bases, with 13 bases between. The CDR3 covers 15 residues. The CDR3 protein is CAWSVRAQGYNEQFF. CDR3 coding DNA: TGTGCCTGGAGTGTAAGGGCACAGGGTTACAATGAGCAGTTCTTC.

The CDR3 spells CASSATTGELFF. DNA of the CDR3: TGTGCCAGCAGCGCGACGACCGGGGAGCTGTTTTTT. The chain couples TRBV7-9 to TRBJ2-2; D is unclear. The CDR3 contains 12 residues. In germline, CDR1 is SEHNR, CDR2 FQNEAQ (reference sequence). Trimming removed 5 bases from V and 5 bases from J, with 6 bases in between. Variable domain in full (rest from reference TRBV7-9 and TRBJ2-2): DTGVSQNPRHKITKRGQNVTFRCDPISEHNRLYWYRQTLGQGPEFLTYFQNEAQLEKSRLLSDRFSAERPKGSFSTLEIQRTEQGDSAMYLCASSATTGELFFGEGSRLTVL.

This clonotype was picked up many times. The V call is TRBV15, the J call TRBJ2-7; no clear D. Trimming left V 2 bases short and J 0 bases short, with 2 bases between. The CDR3 contains 12 residues. The germline V gene encodes CDR1 LNHNV and CDR2 YYDKDF (reference sequence). CDR3 region: CATSRNSYEQYF. The CDR3 DNA sequence: TGTGCCACCAGCAGAAACTCCTACGAGCAGTACTTC.

This chain joins TRBV4-3 and TRBJ2-1, with TRBD2 matching over 8 bases. J lost 5 bases, V lost 3 bases, and 12 bases had no gene match. The CDR3 loop spans 17 amino acids. Germline V gives CDR1 LGHNA, CDR2 YSLEER. CDR3 in DNA: TGCGCCAGCAGCCATCTCACTTCGGGGGGGTATAACAATGAGCAGTTCTTC. It codes for CASSHLTSGGYNNEQFF.

This clonotype appeared a few times. The V and J genes are TRBV11-2 and TRBJ2-7; possible D gene TRBD1, 6 bases. The CDR3 spans 15 residues. CDR1 is SGHAT and CDR2 is FQNNGV in the germline V gene. The V end lost 5 bases, the J end lost 0 bases, and 14 bases lay between the germline ends. CDR3 bases: TGTGCCAGCAGCCTCAGACAGGCTAGCTCCTACGAGCAGTACTTC. Encoded protein: CASSLRQASSYEQYF.

CDR3 in amino acids: CASSLSGGGLFF. The CDR3 region has the DNA TGTGCCAGCAGCCTCAGTGGGGGCGGACTTTTCTTT. This sequence joins TRBV11-2 and TRBJ1-1; the D gene is possibly TRBD1 (6 bases). This CDR3 spans 12 amino acids. The germline gives CDR1 SGHAT, CDR2 FQNNGV. Deletions cut 5 bases from V and 13 bases from J, with 17 bases between. The entire variable domain, with the rest obtained from reference TRBV11-2 and TRBJ1-1, is as follows: EAGVAQSPRYKIIEKRQSVAFWCNPISGHATLYWYQQILGQGPKLLIQFQNNGVVDDSQLPKDRFSAERLKGVDSTLKIQPAKLEDSAVYLCASSLSGGGLFFGQGTRLTVV.